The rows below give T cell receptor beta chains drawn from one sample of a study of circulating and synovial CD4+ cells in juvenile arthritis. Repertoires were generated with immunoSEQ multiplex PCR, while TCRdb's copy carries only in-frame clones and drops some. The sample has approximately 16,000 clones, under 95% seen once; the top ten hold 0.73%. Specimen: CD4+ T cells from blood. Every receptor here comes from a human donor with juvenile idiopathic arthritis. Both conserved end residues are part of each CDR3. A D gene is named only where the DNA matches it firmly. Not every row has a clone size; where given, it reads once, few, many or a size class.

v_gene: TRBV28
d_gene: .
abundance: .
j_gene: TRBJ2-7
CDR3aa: CASSLTGSSYEQYF
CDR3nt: TGTGCCAGCAGTTTAACAGGAAGCTCCTACGAGCAGTACTTC

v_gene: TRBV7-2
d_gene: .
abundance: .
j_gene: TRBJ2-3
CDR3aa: CASSLAGGNTQYF
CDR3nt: TGTGCCAGCAGCTTAGCGGGGGGTAATACGCAGTATTTT

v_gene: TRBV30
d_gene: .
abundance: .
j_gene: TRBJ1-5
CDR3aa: CAWNFYSNQPQHF
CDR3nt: TGTGCCTGGAATTTCTATAGCAATCAGCCCCAGCATTTT

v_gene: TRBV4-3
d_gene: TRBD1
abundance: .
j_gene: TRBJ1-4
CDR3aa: CASSQEPQGAREKLFF
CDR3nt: TGCGCCAGCAGCCAAGAGCCCCAGGGGGCGCGGGAAAAACTGTTTTTT

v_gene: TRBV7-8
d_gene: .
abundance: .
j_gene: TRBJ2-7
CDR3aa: CASRLQGSYEQYF
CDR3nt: TGTGCCAGCAGGTTACAGGGTTCCTACGAGCAGTACTTC

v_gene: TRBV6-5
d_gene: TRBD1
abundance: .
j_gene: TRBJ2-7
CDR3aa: CASSYRDSTYEQYF
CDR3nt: TGTGCCAGCAGTTACCGGGACAGCACCTACGAGCAGTACTTC

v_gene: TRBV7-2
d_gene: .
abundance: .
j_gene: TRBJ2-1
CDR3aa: CASSSGNEQFF
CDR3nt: TGTGCCAGCAGCTCAGGGAATGAGCAGTTCTTC

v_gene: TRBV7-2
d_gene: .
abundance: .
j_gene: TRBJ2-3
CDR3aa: CASSPTGYWDTQYF
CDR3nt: TGTGCCAGCAGCCCCACAGGGTACTGGGATACGCAGTATTTT

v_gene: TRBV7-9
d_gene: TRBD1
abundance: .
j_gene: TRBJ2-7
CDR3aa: CASSSRQGKTAYEQYF
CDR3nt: TGTGCCAGCAGCTCAAGACAGGGGAAAACCGCCTACGAGCAGTACTTC

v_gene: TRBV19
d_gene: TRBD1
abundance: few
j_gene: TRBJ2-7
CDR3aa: CASSILPWDRGEPTYEQYF
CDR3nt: TGTGCCAGTAGTATTCTCCCTTGGGACAGGGGAGAACCTACCTACGAGCAGTACTTC

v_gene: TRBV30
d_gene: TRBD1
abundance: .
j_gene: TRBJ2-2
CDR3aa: CAWSSQGTGELFF
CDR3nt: TGTGCCTGGAGTTCACAGGGGACCGGGGAGCTGTTTTTT